This TCR beta chain stems from a study of PD-L1 blockade in urothelial cancer. In the study overall: Males with bladder-origin urothelial cancer made up about 90% of the 29 patients. Treatment start was followed by blood analysis at 3 weeks (second dose) and again at 6 weeks. The median T cell count in blood samples was 140,000 to 150,000.

CDR1 and CDR2 from the germline V gene are GTSNPN and SVGIG (reference sequence). The CDR3 spans 14 residues. V was clipped by 2 bases and J by 4 bases, with 14 bases between them. As to time point: pretreatment peripheral blood. Every patient provided from 1 to 8 samples, collected pretreatment and on-treatment. Only in-frame clones appear in the TCRdb table, and some are missing; sequencing was by immunoSEQ multiplex PCR. Of 85,000 to 90,000 clones listed, more than 75% were seen once; the top ten hold 14%. This TCR derives from a man between 60 and 75 years old with urothelial cancer. The chain couples TRBV30 to TRBJ1-1, with D possibly matching TRBD1 (5 bases). Sequences were derived from PBMCs, sampled around atezolizumab (anti-PD-L1) treatment. The CDR3 bases are TGTGCCTGGAGTCGATCAGGGCGGAGCACTGAAGCTTTCTTT. It is translated as CAWSRSGRSTEAFF.